This TCR beta chain was captured in a study of blood T cell repertoires in COVID-19. Germline values: CDR1 MDHEN, CDR2 SYDVKM. The CDR3 is 16 amino acids. V lost 6 bases and J lost 9; bases outside the gene matches: 15. Sequencing was performed with immunoSEQ multiplex PCR; in TCRdb, only in-frame clones are kept and a portion is missing. The sample lists fewer than 250,000 clones, 80% to 90% occurring once. The clonotype comes from a woman under 30 who had recovered from COVID-19. The sample was PBMCs or T cells enriched from blood (not recorded which). The chain carries TRBV28 and TRBJ2-1, with 9 nucleotides matching TRBD1. CDR3 in amino acids: CASSHAGTGKRSEQFF. The CDR3, as DNA: TGTGCCAGCAGCCACGCCGGGACAGGGAAGCGCAGTGAGCAGTTCTTC.